This T cell receptor (beta chain) emerged from a study of blood T cell repertoires in COVID-19 (dated by TCRdb to about 2020). Background on the whole study: Samples from collaborators originated in the United States, Italy and Spain and spanned both the acute and convalescent phases of COVID-19. The prospective study material was composed of cDNA or gDNA derived from T cells, B-cell-depleted T cells, or PBMCs. The dataset comprised deeply sampled blood TCRbeta repertoires from subjects exposed to, actively infected with, or recovered from COVID-19. The repertoires were released in a freely available public database meant as a resource for research on the immune response to SARS-CoV-2. Samples came from the ongoing ImmuneRACE study (first 160 participants) plus 1,254 subjects from 6 global collaborators. A de-identified subject ID, COVID-19 status, age in years and sex were almost always included in the sample metadata. Where available, HLA class I and class II types were obtained from metadata supplied by the sample provider rather than from assay-based typing. Study-level results and caveats: How much clinical and demographic metadata was included differed by source and by participant, and the metadata was provided uncurated.

With regard to this clone: Which antigen it targets is not known. Within one base of it there is no much larger clone, and no base qualities were kept.

Relative to germline, V is 6 bases shorter and J is 5 bases shorter, with 13 bases between their ends. CDR1 and CDR2 are drawn from the germline V gene (reference sequence): SEHNR, FQNEAQ. Spanning cysteine to phenylalanine, the CDR3 consists of 13 amino acids. Only CDR3 DNA is held: 39 bases, read in frame from base 1. In the prospective study, participants were 18 to 89 years old, resided in fewer than 25 geographic areas of the United States, and were enrolled through a virtual design. In the prospective study, participants were assigned to cohorts based on the clinical history participants reported in a screening survey and a study questionnaire. In the prospective study, whole blood, serum and a nasopharyngeal or oropharyngeal swab were collected from each participant by mobile phlebotomists. Prospective study participants could optionally give additional blood draws and questionnaires over a roughly 2-month period. Blood samples from the prospective study were shipped frozen or at room temperature prior to DNA extraction.

TCRbeta CDR3 regions were amplified from genomic DNA using the immunoSEQ Assay, a bias-controlled multiplex PCR. From the authors' description of their analysis: The number of nucleated cells in each sample was estimated by amplification of reference gene primers within the assay. To quantify the absolute abundance of each unique TCRbeta CDR3 rearrangement, sequence reads were collapsed and filtered. For each sample, productive Simpson clonality was calculated as the square root of Simpson's diversity index over productive rearrangements. The table was pulled from immuneACCESS by TCRdb, which kept in-frame rearrangements only. Such tables lose some clones; where checked, under half of the loss comes from unresolved V genes, and the rest has no known cause. V and J calls and clone size are as listed in that table; D and trimming were resolved from the DNA. Recorded for this sample are 200,000 or so clones; roughly 85% of them occurred a single time. Of the sample, more than 3.5% is held by the ten largest clones.

The chain is assembled from TRBV7-9 and TRBJ1-1, with a weak D call of TRBD1 (5 bases match). The sequenced sample consisted of PBMCs or T cells enriched from blood (not recorded which). The clonotype originates from a woman in her thirties or forties with acute COVID-19. At the DNA level, the sequence is TGTGCCAGCAGTCCGGGGGTTCGGACTGAAGCTTTCTTT. This sequence encodes CASSPGVRTEAFF.